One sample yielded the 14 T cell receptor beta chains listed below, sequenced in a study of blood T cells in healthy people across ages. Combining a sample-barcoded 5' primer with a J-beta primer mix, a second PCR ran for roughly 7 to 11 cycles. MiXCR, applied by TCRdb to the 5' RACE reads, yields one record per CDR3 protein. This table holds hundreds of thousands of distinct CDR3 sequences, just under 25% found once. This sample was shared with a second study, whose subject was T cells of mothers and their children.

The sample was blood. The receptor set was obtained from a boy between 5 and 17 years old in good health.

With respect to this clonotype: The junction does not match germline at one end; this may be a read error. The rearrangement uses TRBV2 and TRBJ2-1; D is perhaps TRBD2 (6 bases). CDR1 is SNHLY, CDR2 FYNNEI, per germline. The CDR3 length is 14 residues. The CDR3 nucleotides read TGTGCCATTCGGTGGGCTAGCGCCTACAATGAGCGGTTCTTC. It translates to CAIRWASAYNERFF.

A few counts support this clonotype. In nucleotides, the CDR3 is TGTGCCAGCAGCCAAGTAGGATCACCCCTCCACTTT. It translates to CASSQVGSPLHF. This chain connects TRBV14 to TRBJ1-6, with unresolved D. The CDR3 contains 12 residues. V lost 1 base and J 10 bases, leaving 5 bases between the germline ends. Germline V lookup: CDR1 SGHDN, CDR2 FVKESK.

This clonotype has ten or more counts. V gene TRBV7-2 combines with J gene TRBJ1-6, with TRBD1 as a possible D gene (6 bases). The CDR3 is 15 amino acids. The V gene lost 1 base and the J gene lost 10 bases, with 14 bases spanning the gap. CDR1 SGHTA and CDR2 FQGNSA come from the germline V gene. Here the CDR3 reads CASSLDPGVGSPLHF. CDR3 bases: TGTGCCAGCAGCTTAGACCCAGGGGTAGGCTCACCCCTCCACTTT.

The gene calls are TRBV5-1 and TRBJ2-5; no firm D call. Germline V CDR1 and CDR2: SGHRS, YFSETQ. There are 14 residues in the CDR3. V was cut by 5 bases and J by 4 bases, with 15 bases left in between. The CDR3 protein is CASRSDPTSETQYF. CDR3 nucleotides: TGCGCCAGCAGGTCGGACCCCACTTCAGAGACCCAGTACTTC.

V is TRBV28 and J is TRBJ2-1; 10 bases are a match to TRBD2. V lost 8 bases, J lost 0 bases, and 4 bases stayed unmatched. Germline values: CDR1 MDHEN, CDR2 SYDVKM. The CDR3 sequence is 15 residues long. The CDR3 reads CASPPSGSSYNEQFF. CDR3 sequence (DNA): TGTGCCAGCCCCCCTAGCGGGAGCTCCTACAATGAGCAGTTCTTC.

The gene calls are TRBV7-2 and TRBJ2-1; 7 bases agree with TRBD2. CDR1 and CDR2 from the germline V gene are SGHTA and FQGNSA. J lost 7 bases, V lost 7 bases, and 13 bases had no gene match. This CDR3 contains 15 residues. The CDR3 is CASISSSGARNEQFF. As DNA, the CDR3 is TGTGCCAGCATTTCCTCTAGCGGCGCTAGGAATGAGCAGTTCTTC. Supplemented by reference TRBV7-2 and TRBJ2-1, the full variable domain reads GAGVSQSPSNKVTEKGKDVELRCDPISGHTALYWYRQSLGQGLEFLIYFQGNSAPDKSGLPSDRFSAERTGGSVSTLTIQRTQQEDSAVYLCASISSSGARNEQFFGPGTRLTVL.

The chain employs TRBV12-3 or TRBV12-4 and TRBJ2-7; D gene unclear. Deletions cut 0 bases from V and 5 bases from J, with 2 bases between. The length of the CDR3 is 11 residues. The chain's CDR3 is CASSLANEQYF. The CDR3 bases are TGTGCCAGCAGTTTAGCCAACGAGCAGTACTTC.

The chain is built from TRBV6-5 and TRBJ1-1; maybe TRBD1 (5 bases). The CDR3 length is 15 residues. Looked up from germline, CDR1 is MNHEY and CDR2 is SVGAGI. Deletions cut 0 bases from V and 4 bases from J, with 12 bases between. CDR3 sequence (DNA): TGTGCCAGCAGTTACTCCTCGGGACGAGGCACTGAAGCTTTCTTT. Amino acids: CASSYSSGRGTEAFF.

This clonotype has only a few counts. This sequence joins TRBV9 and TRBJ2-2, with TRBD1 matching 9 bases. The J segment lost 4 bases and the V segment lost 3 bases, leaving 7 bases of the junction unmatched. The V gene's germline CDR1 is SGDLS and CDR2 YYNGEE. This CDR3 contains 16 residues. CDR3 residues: CASSAGQGISTGELFF. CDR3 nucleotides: TGTGCCAGCAGCGCCGGACAGGGGATTAGCACCGGGGAGCTGTTTTTT. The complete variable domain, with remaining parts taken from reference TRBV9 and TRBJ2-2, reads DSGVTQTPKHLITATGQRVTLRCSPRSGDLSVYWYQQSLDQGLQFLIQYYNGEERAKGNILERFSAQQFPDLHSELNLSSLELGDSALYFCASSAGQGISTGELFFGEGSRLTVL.

The CDR3 is CSAGGQRKETQYF. Here the CDR3 DNA reads TGCAGTGCTGGAGGACAGCGGAAAGAGACCCAGTACTTC. The chain joins TRBV20-1 to TRBJ2-5; maybe TRBD1 (6 bases). V dropped 5 bases and J dropped 3 bases, with 13 bases sitting between them. Germline-derived CDR1 and CDR2 are DFQATT and SNEGSKA (reference sequence). This CDR3 is built from 13 residues.

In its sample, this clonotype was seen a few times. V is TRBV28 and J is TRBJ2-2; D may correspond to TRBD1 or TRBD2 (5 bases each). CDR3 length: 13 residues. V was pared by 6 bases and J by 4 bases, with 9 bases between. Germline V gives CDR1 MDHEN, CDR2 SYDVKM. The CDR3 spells CASRAGTTGELFF. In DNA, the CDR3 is TGTGCCAGCAGAGCCGGGACCACCGGGGAGCTGTTTTTT. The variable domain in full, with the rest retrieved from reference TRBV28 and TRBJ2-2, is DVKVTQSSRYLVKRTGEKVFLECVQDMDHENMFWYRQDPGLGLRLIYFSYDVKMKEKGDIPEGYSVSREKKERFSLILESASTNQTSMYLCASRAGTTGELFFGEGSRLTVL.

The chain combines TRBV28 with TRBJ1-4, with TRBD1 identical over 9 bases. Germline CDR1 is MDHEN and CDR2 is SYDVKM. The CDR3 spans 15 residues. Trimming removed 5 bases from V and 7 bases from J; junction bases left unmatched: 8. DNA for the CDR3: TGTGCCAGCAGTACAAACAGGGGGCTGAGTGAAAAACTGTTTTTT. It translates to CASSTNRGLSEKLFF.

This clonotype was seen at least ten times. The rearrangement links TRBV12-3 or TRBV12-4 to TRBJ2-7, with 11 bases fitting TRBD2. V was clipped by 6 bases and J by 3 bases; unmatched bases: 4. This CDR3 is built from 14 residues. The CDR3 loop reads CASSFGTSGYEQYF. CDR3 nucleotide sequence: TGTGCCAGCAGCTTTGGGACTAGCGGCTACGAGCAGTACTTC.

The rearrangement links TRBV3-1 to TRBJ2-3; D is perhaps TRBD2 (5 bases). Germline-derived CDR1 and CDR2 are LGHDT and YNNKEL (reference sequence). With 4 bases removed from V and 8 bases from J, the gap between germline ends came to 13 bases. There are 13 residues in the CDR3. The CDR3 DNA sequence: TGTGCCAGCAGCCCAGGACTCCCTAGTACGCAGTATTTT. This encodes CASSPGLPSTQYF.